These 29 T cell receptor beta chains were sequenced from one sample in a study of OX40 agonist ivuxolimab in advanced cancers. Measured with immunoSEQ multiplex PCR; TCRdb has only the in-frame clones, and not every one. The table has tens of thousands of clones, roughly 83% seen once. The source was CD4+ or CD8+ T cells sorted from blood, collected in a trial of the OX40 agonist ivuxolimab. These receptors came from an adult with an advanced solid tumor such as melanoma, head and neck, liver or kidney cancer.

This clone is labeled as medium-sized (0.01 to 0.1%). The chain links TRBV7-9 to TRBJ1-2; D is undetermined. Germline loops: CDR1 SEHNR, CDR2 FQNEAQ (reference sequence). The V end lost 1 base, the J end lost 8 bases, and 8 bases lay between the germline ends. The CDR3 covers 12 residues. CDR3 in DNA: TGTGCCAGCAGCTTAGGAGGGCTCGGCTACACCTTC. This gives the protein CASSLGGLGYTF.

V gene TRBV6-5 combines with J gene TRBJ1-2, with D possibly TRBD1 on 6 matching bases. Germline assignment: CDR1 MNHEY and CDR2 SVGAGI. The CDR3 has 12 residues. The V end was cut by 4 bases, the J end by 3 bases, with 6 bases between. CDR3 nucleotides: TGTGCCAGCAGTTGGACAGACTATGGCTACACCTTC. It yields the protein CASSWTDYGYTF.

Written as DNA, the CDR3 is TGCGCCAGCAGCTGGGACGGGTCCTACGAGCAGTACTTC. This encodes CASSWDGSYEQYF. This sequence joins TRBV5-1 and TRBJ2-7; either TRBD1 or TRBD2 may supply D (5 bases each). The germline V gene has CDR1 SGHRS and CDR2 YFSETQ. CDR3 length equals 13 residues. Trimming cost V 3 bases and J 1 base, with 8 bases left between them.

The chain uses TRBV7-6 and TRBJ1-1; no definite D call. V was clipped by 3 bases and J by 0 bases, with 8 bases between them. Per the germline V gene, CDR1 is SGHVS and CDR2 is FNYEAQ. This CDR3 is 14 amino acids long. The CDR3 nucleotides are TGTGCCAGCAGCTTTTCCGGGGTGAACACTGAAGCTTTCTTT. It codes for CASSFSGVNTEAFF.

The genes are TRBV5-1 and TRBJ1-2, with D maybe TRBD1 (5 bases). The CDR3 is 16 amino acids. CDR1 is SGHRS and CDR2 is YFSETQ in the germline V gene. Trimming took 1 base from V and 0 from J, leaving 13 bases between them. CDR3 amino acids: CASSLRGEKSNYGYTF. The CDR3 DNA reads TGCGCCAGCAGCTTGCGGGGGGAAAAGTCTAACTATGGCTACACCTTC.

DNA for the CDR3: TGTGCCAGTAGTTATGGACAGACCTCCCAAGAGACCCAGTACTTC. It is translated as CASSYGQTSQETQYF. This chain connects TRBV19 to TRBJ2-5; tentative D call: TRBD1 (6 bases). Per germline, CDR1 LNHDA and CDR2 SQIVND (reference sequence). The CDR3 sequence is 15 residues long. With 5 bases removed from V and 1 base from J, the gap between germline ends came to 14 bases.

The chain recombines TRBV6-1 with TRBJ1-2, with D unresolved. Between the trimmed V and J ends, which lost 5 bases and 8 bases, there was a span of 18 bases. The germline CDR1 and CDR2 sequences are MNHNS and SASEGT. This CDR3 is built from 14 residues. CDR3 bases: TGTGCCAGCAGTCTCTCGGCCCTTTACAAGGGCTACACCTTC. Its translation: CASSLSALYKGYTF.

The chain carries TRBV5-6 and TRBJ1-2; tentatively, D is TRBD1 (6 bases). This CDR3 spans 15 amino acids. V was pared by 4 bases and J by 1 base, with 14 bases between. Per germline, CDR1 SGHDT and CDR2 YYEEEE. The chain's CDR3 is CASSTRTAYNYGYTF. DNA for the CDR3: TGTGCCAGCAGCACCAGGACAGCGTATAACTATGGCTACACCTTC.

The CDR3 sequence: CAWSVFGGRAGNEQFF. The CDR3 DNA reads TGTGCCTGGAGTGTATTTGGCGGGAGAGCGGGGAATGAGCAGTTCTTC. This rearrangement joins TRBV30 to TRBJ2-1; the match to TRBD2 covers 7 bases. The germline gives CDR1 GTSNPN, CDR2 SVGIG (reference sequence). The CDR3 sequence is 16 residues long. The V and J ends lost 0 bases and 7 bases, in that order; junction bases with no gene match: 12.

This clone was picked up one time. J is TRBJ2-5 and V is TRBV27; TRBD2 matches 7 bases. Germline trimming cut 8 bases from V and 5 bases from J; bases unmatched to any gene: 8. Looked up from germline, CDR1 is MNHEY and CDR2 is SMNVEV (reference sequence). The CDR3 totals 13 residues. The CDR3 DNA sequence: TGTGCCAGCCGGAGAGCGGGGACGGAGACCCAGTACTTC. Encoded protein: CASRRAGTETQYF.

The gene calls are TRBV7-6 and TRBJ1-3, with D unclear. V lost 4 bases, J lost 7 bases, and 23 bases lay in between. The length of the CDR3 is 17 residues. Germline lookup yields CDR1 SGHVS and CDR2 FNYEAQ. CDR3 sequence reads: CASSYSGYPRGGNTIYF. CDR3 DNA: TGTGCCAGCAGCTACTCCGGATACCCTCGAGGTGGGAACACCATATATTTT.

V and J are TRBV6-5 and TRBJ1-6; TRBD1 agrees at 9 bases. Losses at the gene ends were 0 bases for V and 8 bases for J; bases not matched to a gene: 2. Germline lookup yields CDR1 MNHEY and CDR2 SVGAGI. The CDR3 sequence is 15 residues long. The DNA for the CDR3 is TGTGCCAGCAGTTACTCTCGGACAGGGGATTCACCCCTCCACTTT. Translated, it gives CASSYSRTGDSPLHF.

The rearrangement links TRBV5-4 to TRBJ1-2; TRBD1 aligns across 10 bases. There are 15 residues in the CDR3. Trimming at V came to 3 bases and at J to 10 bases, leaving 12 bases not matched to a gene. From germline, CDR1 is SGHNT and CDR2 YYREEE (reference sequence). In nucleotides, the CDR3 is TGTGCCAGCAGCTACGAAACCGCCGGGACAGGGGACTACACCTTC. Translating it yields CASSYETAGTGDYTF.

The rearrangement links TRBV9 to TRBJ2-3; D remains ambiguous. The CDR3 loop spans 12 amino acids. Germline CDR1 reads SGDLS; CDR2 reads YYNGEE. Trimming stripped 0 bases from V and 5 bases from J, with 4 bases between. In DNA, the CDR3 is TGTGCCAGCAGCGTAGGGGGAGATACGCAGTATTTT. This codes for CASSVGGDTQYF.

This chain uses TRBV11-3 with TRBJ2-3, with TRBD2 as a possible D gene (5 bases). V lost 0 bases to trimming and J lost 4 bases, with 5 bases between them. Germline CDR1 SGHNT, CDR2 YENEEA. This CDR3 has 13 amino acids. In DNA, the CDR3 is TGTGCCAGCAGCTTAGAGGAGGCAGATACGCAGTATTTT. Translated, it gives CASSLEEADTQYF.

J is TRBJ1-4 and V is TRBV5-1; D is undetermined. Germline values: CDR1 SGHRS, CDR2 YFSETQ. V was clipped by 1 base and J by 3 bases, with 7 bases between them. The CDR3 sequence is 14 residues long. The CDR3 spells CASSLMGSNEKLFF. CDR3 in DNA: TGCGCCAGCAGCTTGATGGGGTCTAATGAAAAACTGTTTTTT.

Only a few counts were recorded for this clone. Other DNA sequences in this specimen translate into the identical CDR3. The chain has TRBV5-1 and TRBJ2-3; D may be TRBD2 (6 bases). The CDR3 spans 14 residues. V gave up 2 bases and J gave up 2 bases, with 9 bases separating them. From germline, CDR1 is SGHRS and CDR2 YFSETQ. The chain's CDR3 is CASSLGLLTDTQYF. The CDR3 region has the DNA TGCGCCAGCAGCTTAGGACTACTCACAGATACGCAGTATTTT.

The chain has TRBV2 and TRBJ2-3; D remains unclear. Germline-derived CDR1 and CDR2 are SNHLY and FYNNEI. The ends were cut back, 0 bases at V and 0 bases at J, with 13 bases in the middle. The CDR3 has 17 amino acids. This CDR3 is CASSEASMWQSTDTQYF. The CDR3 DNA reads TGTGCCAGCAGTGAAGCGTCGATGTGGCAGAGCACAGATACGCAGTATTTT.

The chain carries TRBV9 and TRBJ2-7, with 7 bases that match TRBD1. Germline trimming cut 3 bases from V and 0 bases from J; bases unmatched to any gene: 12. Germline CDR1 SGDLS, CDR2 YYNGEE. The CDR3 sequence is 17 residues long. The CDR3 nucleotides are TGTGCCAGCAGCGCCCGGGACAGTTCGCCTGTCTCCTACGAGCAGTACTTC. Translation gives CASSARDSSPVSYEQYF. The full variable domain, rest sourced from reference TRBV9 and TRBJ2-7, is DSGVTQTPKHLITATGQRVTLRCSPRSGDLSVYWYQQSLDQGLQFLIQYYNGEERAKGNILERFSAQQFPDLHSELNLSSLELGDSALYFCASSARDSSPVSYEQYFGPGTRLTVT.

This chain joins TRBV21-1 and TRBJ1-2. TRBV21-1 is noted as a pseudogene. This CDR3 has 17 residues. CDR3 protein: CASSNFSLWSGGYGYTF. CDR3 DNA: TGTGCCAGCAGCAACTTTTCCTTATGGTCCGGTGGGTATGGCTACACCTTC.

The V call is TRBV6-1, the J call TRBJ1-2; TRBD1 might be the D (6 bases). Germline-derived CDR1 and CDR2 are MNHNS and SASEGT. The V gene lost 6 bases and the J gene lost 4 bases, with 12 bases spanning the gap. The CDR3 runs 13 residues. The CDR3 DNA follows: TGTGCCAGCAGCTGGACAGCTGCCTATGGCTACACCTTC. Its protein is CASSWTAAYGYTF.

The chain couples TRBV6-5 to TRBJ2-7, with 9 bases aligning to TRBD2. The J segment lost 2 bases and the V segment lost 6 bases, leaving 8 bases of the junction unmatched. CDR1 and CDR2 (germline): MNHEY, SVGAGI. This CDR3 has 15 amino acids. CDR3 amino acids: CASRFLTSGPYEQYF. The CDR3 region has the DNA TGTGCCAGCAGGTTCTTGACTAGCGGCCCCTACGAGCAGTACTTC.

The gene calls are TRBV5-1 and TRBJ2-5; TRBD2 aligns across 11 bases. Per germline, CDR1 SGHRS and CDR2 YFSETQ. The CDR3 is 15 amino acids. With V trimmed by 0 bases and J by 4 bases, 2 bases remained unmatched. Here the CDR3 reads CASSLVGTSGETQYF. CDR3 coding DNA: TGCGCCAGCAGCTTGGTGGGGACTAGCGGAGAGACCCAGTACTTC.

This clone has more than one count but fewer than ten. The rearrangement joins TRBV5-1 to TRBJ1-6; D gene ambiguous. The germline V and J ends were trimmed by 7 bases and 6 bases, with 14 bases remaining between them. Germline V gene lookup returns CDR1 SGHRS and CDR2 YFSETQ. CDR3 length equals 14 residues. CDR3 loop: CASRRQEGNSPLHF. CDR3 sequence (DNA): TGCGCCAGCCGAAGACAAGAGGGTAATTCACCCCTCCACTTT. The full variable domain, rest sourced from reference TRBV5-1 and TRBJ1-6, is KAGVTQTPRYLIKTRGQQVTLSCSPISGHRSVSWYQQTPGQGLQFLFEYFSETQRNKGNFPGRFSGRQFSNSRSEMNVSTLELGDSALYLCASRRQEGNSPLHFGNGTRLTVT.

The chain links TRBV28 to TRBJ1-2; TRBD1 is a possible D gene (5 bases). The V gene's germline CDR1 is MDHEN and CDR2 SYDVKM. This CDR3 contains 14 residues. Trimming shortened V by 2 bases and J by 4 bases, and 11 bases separated the two germline ends. Here the CDR3 reads CASSLQGDVYGYTF. In DNA form, the CDR3 reads TGTGCCAGCAGTTTACAGGGCGACGTCTATGGCTACACCTTC.

This chain links TRBV18 with TRBJ1-3; the D is unclear. V dropped 1 base and J dropped 0 bases, with 7 bases sitting between them. This CDR3 has 15 residues. Germline V lookup: CDR1 KGHSH, CDR2 LQKENI. CDR3 protein: CASSPLLDSGNTIYF. The CDR3 DNA sequence: TGTGCCAGCTCACCACTCCTAGACTCTGGAAACACCATATATTTT.

V gene TRBV7-6 combines with J gene TRBJ1-1, with D tentatively TRBD1 (5 bases). V lost 5 bases and J 4 bases, leaving 8 bases between the germline ends. Germline V lookup: CDR1 SGHVS, CDR2 FNYEAQ. This CDR3 region has 12 residues. CDR3 region: CASSDDSTEAFF. CDR3 nucleotide sequence: TGTGCCAGCAGCGATGACAGCACTGAAGCTTTCTTT.

Here the CDR3 DNA reads TGTGCCAGCAATCCGGGACGGACCTCCTACGAGCAGTACTTC. Translating gives CASNPGRTSYEQYF. V and J are TRBV6-7 and TRBJ2-7; either TRBD1 or TRBD2 may supply D (5 bases each). TRBV6-7 is designated an ORF whose function remains uncertain. There are 14 residues in the CDR3. Trimming took off 7 bases at V and 0 bases at J, with 13 bases between the two ends.

The V call is TRBV18, the J call TRBJ1-5; D might be TRBD1 (6 bases). The V end was cut by 2 bases, the J end by 7 bases, with 18 bases between. This CDR3 has 16 residues. Germline CDR1 KGHSH, CDR2 LQKENI. In DNA form, the CDR3 reads TGTGCCAGCTCACCAAAAGGATTACAGGGTACCCAGCCCCAGCATTTT. It encodes CASSPKGLQGTQPQHF.